This T cell receptor (beta chain) was sequenced for a study of cytomegalovirus exposure and HLA in healthy donors. About the study: Most genotyped donors, over 70% of roughly 400, had Caucasian-associated genetic ancestry. Study-wide results and caveats: Accurate HLA-A and HLA-B prediction from TCR beta sequences was reported for most subjects. In a later analysis, a genetic analysis reported fewer productive-TCR N-insertions in an Asian-associated ancestry cluster than the cohort average.

A word on this clone: Its antigen remains unknown.

Primers for the PCR totalled 60 Vbeta and 13 Jbeta. The table came from immunoSEQ multiplex PCR; TCRdb's copy has only in-frame clones and leaves some out. The profile shows 150,000 to 180,000 clones, roughly 80% of them singletons. V lost 4 bases and J lost 4; bases outside the gene matches: 5. The germline V gene has CDR1 SEHNR and CDR2 FQNEAQ (reference sequence). The CDR3 is 14 residues long. Samples came from healthy bone marrow donors. The TCR sequence derives from a woman in her thirties or forties in good health and CMV-seronegative. Sequenced sample: PBMCs. The chain couples TRBV7-9 to TRBJ2-5; 8 bases line up with TRBD1. This chain's CDR3 is CASSWGTGLETQYF. The CDR3 region has the DNA TGTGCCAGCAGCTGGGGGACAGGCCTAGAGACCCAGTACTTC.